The 31 T cell receptor beta chains reported below all come from one sample, sequenced in a study of CD8 T cells in ankylosing spondylitis (dated by TCRdb to 2016 to 2017). The library was generated by 5' RACE. Sequencing took place on an Illumina MiSeq. TCRdb cleaned the public reads at Q25 with fastp, built clones with MiXCR and kept in-frame beta chains. Duplicate CDR3 protein sequences are folded into a single record with the most common DNA and genes. The sample includes fewer than 25,000 distinct CDR3 sequences, with approximately 13% observed a single time. The top ten hold 30% to 45% of the sample. Sequencing used blood. These receptors were taken from a male donor with ankylosing spondylitis or in good health (not recorded which).

In this sample, this clonotype turned up a few times. The V and J genes are TRBV7-8 and TRBJ2-3; 9 positions match TRBD2. CDR1 is SGHVS, CDR2 FQNEAQ, per germline. The V gene end was trimmed by 5 bases and the J gene end by 4 bases; junction bases not matched to a gene: 4. The length of the CDR3 is 14 residues. Here the CDR3 reads CASSQGLASDTQYF. CDR3 bases: TGTGCCAGCAGCCAGGGACTAGCATCAGATACGCAGTATTTT.

This clonotype appeared a few times. V usage is TRBV5-5 and J usage is TRBJ2-1; D is possibly TRBD1 or TRBD2 (5 bases each). The V and J ends lost 3 bases and 4 bases respectively, with 11 bases between them. CDR1 SGHKS and CDR2 YYEKEE come from the germline V gene (reference sequence). The length of the CDR3 is 14 residues. DNA for the CDR3: TGTGCCAGCAGCTGGGGGTCAACTTACAATGAGCAGTTCTTC. Translating it yields CASSWGSTYNEQFF. Variable domain in full (rest from reference TRBV5-5 and TRBJ2-1): DAGVTQSPTHLIKTRGQQVTLRCSPISGHKSVSWYQQVLGQGPQFIFQYYEKEERGRGNFPDRFSARQFPNYSSELNVNALLLGDSALYLCASSWGSTYNEQFFGPGTRLTVL.

This clonotype was seen once. The gene calls are TRBV29-1 and TRBJ2-1, with D possibly being TRBD2 (5 bases). CDR1 and CDR2 from the germline V gene are SQVTM and ANQGSEA. The CDR3 is 12 amino acids. Trimming cost V 5 bases and J 9 bases, with 14 bases left between them. CDR3 region: CSVFRELSEQFF. The CDR3 coding sequence is TGCAGCGTTTTCCGGGAACTCTCTGAGCAGTTCTTC.

This chain uses TRBV29-1 with TRBJ1-1, with 7 bases that match TRBD1. The CDR3 has 13 residues. Germline CDR1 SQVTM, CDR2 ANQGSEA. V lost 5 bases to trimming and J lost 0 bases; unmatched junction nucleotides: 3. The CDR3 loop is CSVLGQLNTEAFF. The CDR3 nucleotides are TGCAGCGTTCTGGGACAGTTGAACACTGAAGCTTTCTTT.

The CDR3 region has the DNA TGTGCCAGCAGTTACCGTGGCTCCTCCTACAATGAGCAGTTCTTC. Translating it yields CASSYRGSSYNEQFF. The chain is built from TRBV6-5 and TRBJ2-1; D remains unclear. From germline, CDR1 is MNHEY and CDR2 SVGAGI. The V and J ends lost 2 bases and 0 bases respectively, with 8 bases between them. The CDR3 consists of 15 residues.

This clonotype was recorded at least ten times. The J gene is TRBJ1-4, the V gene TRBV28, with D unclear. Germline CDR1 reads MDHEN; CDR2 reads SYDVKM. CDR3 length: 14 residues. The V end lost 6 bases, the J end lost 4 bases, and 12 bases lay between the germline ends. The CDR3 spells CASRSGSLNEKLFF. The DNA for the CDR3 is TGTGCCAGCAGGTCCGGGAGCCTTAATGAAAAACTGTTTTTT.

The chain combines TRBV20-1 with TRBJ2-3; 10 positions match TRBD1. J lost 5 bases, V lost 5 bases, and 7 bases had no gene match. CDR1 and CDR2 from the germline V gene are DFQATT and SNEGSKA (reference sequence). This CDR3 is built from 14 residues. This CDR3 reads CSAEPGTGEDTQYF. The CDR3 region has the DNA TGCAGTGCTGAGCCCGGGACAGGGGAAGATACGCAGTATTTT.

This clonotype was found a few times. This chain joins TRBV18 and TRBJ2-7, with TRBD2 matching over 11 bases. The CDR3 consists of 15 residues. The ends lost 6 bases at V and 0 bases at J; junction bases unmatched: 4. Germline values: CDR1 KGHSH, CDR2 LQKENI. This chain's CDR3 is CASSRTSGSSYEQYF. The DNA of the CDR3 is TGTGCCAGCTCCCGCACTAGCGGGAGCTCCTACGAGCAGTACTTC.

Sample share makes this clonotype medium-sized (0.01 to 0.1%). The rearrangement uses TRBV20-1 and TRBJ2-7; 7 nucleotides line up with TRBD1. This CDR3 is 17 amino acids long. Trimming removed 6 bases from V and 2 bases from J; junction bases left unmatched: 19. CDR1 and CDR2 from the germline V gene are DFQATT and SNEGSKA (reference sequence). As DNA, the CDR3 is TGCAGTGCCTTCCGGGACAGTAGGGATCATAATCCCTACGAGCAGTACTTC. This translates into CSAFRDSRDHNPYEQYF.

This clonotype turned up a few times. The genes are TRBV7-9 and TRBJ2-2, with D possibly being TRBD1 (6 bases). The CDR3 sequence is 14 residues long. The V end lost 8 bases, the J end lost 2 bases, and 12 bases lay between the germline ends. From germline, CDR1 is SEHNR and CDR2 FQNEAQ (reference sequence). The CDR3 spells CASLLGQNTGELFF. The CDR3, as DNA: TGTGCCAGCTTACTGGGACAAAACACCGGGGAGCTGTTTTTT.

In this sample, this clonotype turned up many times. The junction and the germline gene differ at one end; a read error may be behind it. This chain connects TRBV29-1 to TRBJ1-1; D call uncertain. This CDR3 region has 10 residues. Germline V gene lookup returns CDR1 SQVTM and CDR2 ANQGSEA. CDR3 DNA sequence: TGCAGCGTTGCGAACGCTGAAGCTTTCTTT. As protein: CSVANAEAFF.

The table lists this clonotype with many counts. This chain connects TRBV28 to TRBJ2-3; 13 nucleotides align to TRBD2. Germline V gene sequence: CDR1 MDHEN, CDR2 SYDVKM. After removal of 5 bases from V and 3 bases from J, the junction contained 8 bases not matched to a gene. This CDR3 comprises 17 residues. CDR3 sequence (DNA): TGTGCCAGCAGTCCAGGACTAGCGGGAGTGGGTACAGATACGCAGTATTTT. This codes for CASSPGLAGVGTDTQYF.

This clonotype was seen repeatedly, ten times or more. The chain couples TRBV12-3 or TRBV12-4 to TRBJ1-4; D is unclear. Trimming pared 3 bases from V and 7 bases from J, leaving 9 bases between. The CDR3 consists of 13 residues. The CDR3 here is CASSFKEGEKLFF. The CDR3 DNA reads as TGTGCCAGCAGTTTTAAGGAAGGTGAAAAACTGTTTTTT.

In this sample, this clonotype turned up many times. The chain recombines TRBV28 with TRBJ2-7; 9 nucleotides align to TRBD1. The germline CDR1 and CDR2 sequences are MDHEN and SYDVKM. The CDR3 totals 14 residues. Trimming took 6 bases from V and 3 from J; bases not matched to a gene: 6. CDR3 sequence (DNA): TGTGCCAGCAGGATGACAGGGGGAAACTACGAGCAGTACGTC. It yields the protein CASRMTGGNYEQYV.

The V gene is TRBV4-3, the J gene TRBJ2-1; possible D gene TRBD2, 5 bases. The V and J ends lost 8 bases and 5 bases respectively, with 10 bases between them. This CDR3 region has 12 residues. Germline CDR1 and CDR2: LGHNA and YSLEER. Here the CDR3 reads CASRGLHNEQFF. For the CDR3, the DNA is TGCGCCAGCCGAGGACTGCACAATGAGCAGTTCTTC.

The rearrangement links TRBV7-9 to TRBJ2-3, with a weak D call TRBD2 (6 bases). Trimming removed 4 bases at V and 5 bases at J, with 7 bases between. Germline loops: CDR1 SEHNR, CDR2 FQNEAQ (reference sequence). The CDR3 has 12 residues. CDR3 protein: CASSSEGDTQYF. The CDR3 DNA reads TGTGCCAGCAGCTCGGAGGGAGATACGCAGTATTTT. Full variable domain (outside the CDR3, taken from reference TRBV7-9 and TRBJ2-3): DTGVSQNPRHKITKRGQNVTFRCDPISEHNRLYWYRQTLGQGPEFLTYFQNEAQLEKSRLLSDRFSAERPKGSFSTLEIQRTEQGDSAMYLCASSSEGDTQYFGPGTRLTVL.

In its sample, this clonotype was seen many times. This chain uses TRBV12-3 or TRBV12-4 with TRBJ2-1, with D unclear. V lost 5 bases and J lost 8, with 19 bases in between. CDR3 size: 15 residues. CDR3 loop: CASSLIVRPNDEQFF. The CDR3 nucleotides read TGTGCCAGCAGTCTAATAGTGAGGCCCAATGATGAGCAGTTCTTC.

This clonotype was counted a few times. The chain is built from TRBV12-3 or TRBV12-4 and TRBJ2-3; D is unresolved. Trimming cost V 1 base and J 0 bases, with 8 bases left between them. The CDR3 length is 15 residues. The CDR3 loop is CASSLDEASTDTQYF. CDR3 coding DNA: TGTGCCAGCAGTTTAGATGAAGCGAGCACAGATACGCAGTATTTT.

This clonotype was recorded many times. The DNA for the CDR3 is TGTGCCAGCCGGGGGGCCCCCAATGAGCAGTTCTTC. Translating it yields CASRGAPNEQFF. The J gene is TRBJ2-1, the V gene TRBV6-2 or TRBV6-3, with a tentative D call TRBD2 (7 bases). The germline gives CDR1 MNHEY, CDR2 SVGEGT. Between the trimmed V and J ends, which lost 8 bases and 6 bases, there was a span of 11 bases. The CDR3 sequence is 12 residues long.

The genes are TRBV29-1 and TRBJ2-3; weak D call: TRBD1 (6 bases). V was trimmed by 4 bases and J by 6 bases, leaving 14 bases between them. The germline gives CDR1 SQVTM, CDR2 ANQGSEA. The CDR3 sequence is 13 residues long. The CDR3 DNA sequence: TGCAGCGTTGGAGCCACAGGGTCCGATACGCAGTATTTT. Translating gives CSVGATGSDTQYF.

This clonotype turned up a few times. The chain is built from TRBV19 and TRBJ2-4; 8 nucleotides agree with TRBD1. The CDR3 spans 15 residues. Germline-derived CDR1 and CDR2 are LNHDA and SQIVND (reference sequence). V trimming: 4 bases; J trimming: 6 bases; junction bases outside the gene matches: 8. The CDR3 bases are TGTGCCAGTAGTAAACGGACAGGGTTCGGAAACATTCAGTACTTC. As protein: CASSKRTGFGNIQYF.

Many counts were recorded for this clonotype. This chain links TRBV7-2 with TRBJ2-3; 8 positions agree with TRBD2. V lost 2 bases and J lost 5; bases outside the gene matches: 9. This CDR3 region has 16 residues. Germline lookup yields CDR1 SGHTA and CDR2 FQGNSA. DNA of the CDR3: TGTGCCAGCAGCTTATTTCGAGCGGGGGAAGGAGATACGCAGTATTTT. Translated: CASSLFRAGEGDTQYF.

The chain recombines TRBV28 with TRBJ2-4; the D is unclear. The CDR3 runs 17 residues. V was shortened by 2 bases and J by 0 bases, with 14 bases between the two germline ends. The germline gives CDR1 MDHEN, CDR2 SYDVKM. The CDR3: CASSLSGVPLAKNIQYF. The CDR3 region has the DNA TGTGCCAGCAGTTTAAGTGGGGTTCCCTTAGCCAAAAACATTCAGTACTTC.

CDR3 sequence reads: CASSETRDPPYEQYF. For the CDR3, the DNA is TGTGCCAGCAGTGAGACAAGGGACCCTCCCTACGAGCAGTACTTC. The chain is built from TRBV25-1 and TRBJ2-7; D may match TRBD1 or TRBD2 (5 bases each). Germline CDR1 is MGHDK and CDR2 is SYGVNS. The CDR3 loop spans 15 amino acids. V shed 3 bases and J shed 2 bases, with 14 bases lying between them.

This clonotype was observed a handful of times. V usage is TRBV4-2 and J usage is TRBJ2-1; 12 positions match TRBD2. Germline CDR1 and CDR2: LGHNA and YNFKEQ. After removal of 1 base from V and 2 bases from J, the junction contained 12 bases not matched to a gene. This CDR3 has 20 amino acids. This chain's CDR3 is CASSQVLASGGGLAYNEQFF. The CDR3, as DNA: TGTGCCAGCAGCCAAGTTTTGGCTAGCGGGGGGGGCTTGGCCTACAATGAGCAGTTCTTC.

The chain has TRBV9 and TRBJ1-3, with 12 bases lining up with TRBD1. The junction had 8 bases not matched to a gene; V was cut back by 4 bases and J by 0 bases. Germline CDR1 and CDR2: SGDLS and YYNGEE. The CDR3 contains 18 residues. The CDR3 is CASSTAGTGGLSGNTIYF. The CDR3 nucleotides are TGTGCCAGCAGCACAGCCGGGACAGGGGGCCTCTCTGGAAACACCATATATTTT. Combining the CDR3 with reference TRBV9 and TRBJ1-3 gives the whole variable domain DSGVTQTPKHLITATGQRVTLRCSPRSGDLSVYWYQQSLDQGLQFLIQYYNGEERAKGNILERFSAQQFPDLHSELNLSSLELGDSALYFCASSTAGTGGLSGNTIYFGEGSWLTVV.

This chain links TRBV6-2 or TRBV6-3 with TRBJ2-2, with 11 bases that match TRBD2. CDR1 MNHEY and CDR2 SVGEGT come from the germline V gene. Trimming removed 4 bases from V and 6 bases from J; junction bases left unmatched: 7. The CDR3 is made up of 16 amino acids. Here the CDR3 reads CASSSLAGGGAGELFF. DNA for the CDR3: TGTGCCAGCAGTTCTCTAGCGGGAGGAGGTGCCGGGGAGCTGTTTTTT.

The sample holds one count of this clonotype. The J gene is TRBJ2-7, the V gene TRBV6-2 or TRBV6-3, with D uncertain. Germline V gene data show CDR1 as MNHEY and CDR2 as SVGEGT. The CDR3 covers 15 residues. V lost 6 bases to trimming and J lost 6 bases, with 21 bases between them. The CDR3 loop is CASSSTATNAFEQYV. CDR3 bases: TGTGCCAGCAGCTCCACAGCAACTAACGCCTTCGAGCAGTACGTC.

This clonotype was counted between two and nine times. The rearrangement links TRBV18 to TRBJ2-7; 10 nucleotides align to TRBD1. J was trimmed by 3 bases and V by 5 bases; bases with no gene match: 7. Germline CDR1 reads KGHSH; CDR2 reads LQKENI. There are 15 residues in the CDR3. The CDR3 loop is CASSSSGTGVYEQYV. The CDR3 nucleotides are TGTGCCAGCTCATCCTCCGGGACAGGGGTCTACGAGCAGTACGTC.

This clonotype showed up many times. The chain joins TRBV12-3 or TRBV12-4 to TRBJ2-5; 10 positions match TRBD1. Losses at the gene ends were 6 bases for V and 3 bases for J; bases not matched to a gene: 4. CDR3 size: 14 residues. The CDR3 sequence: CASSSTGGEETQYF. For the CDR3, the DNA is TGTGCCAGCAGCTCGACAGGGGGCGAAGAGACCCAGTACTTC.

Relative to its sample, this clonotype is medium-sized. The V gene is TRBV7-2, the J gene TRBJ2-5; no clear D gene. The length of the CDR3 is 11 residues. Germline loops: CDR1 SGHTA, CDR2 FQGNSA. Trimming left V 2 bases short and J 2 bases short, with 0 bases between. CDR3 DNA sequence: TGTGCCAGCAGCTTACAAGAGACCCAGTACTTC. Protein product: CASSLQETQYF.